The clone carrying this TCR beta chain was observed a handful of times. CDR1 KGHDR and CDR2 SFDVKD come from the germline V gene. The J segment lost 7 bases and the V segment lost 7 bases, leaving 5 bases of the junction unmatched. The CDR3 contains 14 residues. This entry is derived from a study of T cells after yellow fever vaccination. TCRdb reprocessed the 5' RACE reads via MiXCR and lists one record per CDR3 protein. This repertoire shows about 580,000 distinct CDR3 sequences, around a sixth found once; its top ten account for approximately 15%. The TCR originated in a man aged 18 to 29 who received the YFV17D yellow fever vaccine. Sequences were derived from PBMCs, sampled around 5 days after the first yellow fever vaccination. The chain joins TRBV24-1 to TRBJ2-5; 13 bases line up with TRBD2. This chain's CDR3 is CATRGLAGDRTQYF. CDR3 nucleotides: TGTGCCACCAGAGGACTAGCGGGGGACCGGACCCAGTACTTC.